Described below is a single T cell receptor beta chain sequence and its context. Its target is not known. The sample belongs to a study of cytomegalovirus exposure and HLA in healthy donors. Study observations and caveats: Information on immune exposure was restricted to one variable (CMV serostatus).

With 8 bases removed from V and 0 bases from J, the gap between germline ends came to 9 bases. CDR1 is SQVTM, CDR2 ANQGSEA, per germline. This CDR3 is built from 12 residues. Vbeta (60) and Jbeta (13) primers were used in the PCR. Original analysis: A follow-up analysis tallied around 80 million unique TCR beta chains, roughly 10 million shared. The data were produced by immunoSEQ multiplex PCR, yet TCRdb's version contains in-frame clones alone and is incomplete. V and J calls and clone size follow that table, whereas D and trimming were derived from the DNA. The table lists approximately 110,000 clones, 9.5% to 15% of them singletons.

Sequencing was performed on PBMCs. The chain recombines TRBV29-1 with TRBJ2-3; no clear D. The TCR originated in a man between 35 and 55 years old in good health and CMV-seropositive. The chain's CDR3 is CSMTPSTDTQYF. The CDR3 region has the DNA TGCAGCATGACACCTAGCACAGATACGCAGTATTTT.